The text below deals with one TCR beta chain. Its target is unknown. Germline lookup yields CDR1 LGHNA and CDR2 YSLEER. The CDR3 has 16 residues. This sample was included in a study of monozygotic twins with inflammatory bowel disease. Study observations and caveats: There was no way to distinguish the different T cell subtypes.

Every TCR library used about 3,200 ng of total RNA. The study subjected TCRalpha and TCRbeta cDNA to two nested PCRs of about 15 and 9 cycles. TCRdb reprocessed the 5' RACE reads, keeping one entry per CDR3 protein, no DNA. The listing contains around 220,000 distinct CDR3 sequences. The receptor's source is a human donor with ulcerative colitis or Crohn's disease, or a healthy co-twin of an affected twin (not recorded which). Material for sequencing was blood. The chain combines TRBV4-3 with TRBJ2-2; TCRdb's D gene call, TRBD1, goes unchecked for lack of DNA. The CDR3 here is CASSQPRDRGSGELFF.